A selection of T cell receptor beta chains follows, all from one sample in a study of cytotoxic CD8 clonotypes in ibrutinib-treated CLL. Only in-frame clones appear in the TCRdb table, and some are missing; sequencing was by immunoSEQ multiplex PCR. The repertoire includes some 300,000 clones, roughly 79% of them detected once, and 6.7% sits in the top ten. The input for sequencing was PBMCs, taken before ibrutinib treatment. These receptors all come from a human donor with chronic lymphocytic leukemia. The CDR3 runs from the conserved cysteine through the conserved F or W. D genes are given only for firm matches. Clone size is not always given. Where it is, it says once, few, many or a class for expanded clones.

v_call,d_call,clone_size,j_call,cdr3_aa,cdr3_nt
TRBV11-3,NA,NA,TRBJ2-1,CASSRSARTGDEQFF,TGTGCCAGCAGTCGGAGTGCACGCACCGGAGATGAGCAGTTCTTC
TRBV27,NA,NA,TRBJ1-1,CASSRGVGTEAFF,TGTGCCAGCAGCAGGGGAGTGGGAACTGAAGCTTTCTTT
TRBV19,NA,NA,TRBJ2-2,CASSSYGGATGELFF,TGTGCCAGTAGTTCCTATGGGGGAGCCACCGGGGAGCTGTTTTTT
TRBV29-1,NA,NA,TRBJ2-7,CSVEGRDYEQYF,TGCAGCGTTGAGGGGCGGGATTACGAGCAGTACTTC
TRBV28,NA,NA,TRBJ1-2,CASNLETQGGYTF,TGTGCCAGCAATTTGGAGACTCAGGGTGGCTACACCTTC
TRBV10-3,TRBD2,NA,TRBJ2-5,CAISTSGETQYF,TGTGCCATCAGCACTAGCGGAGAGACCCAGTACTTC
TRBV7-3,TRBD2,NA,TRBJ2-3,CASSLRTSEDTQYF,TGTGCCAGCAGCTTGCGGACTAGCGAAGATACGCAGTATTTT
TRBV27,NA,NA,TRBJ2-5,CASTRSGAETQYF,TGTGCCAGCACAAGGTCGGGGGCCGAGACCCAGTACTTC
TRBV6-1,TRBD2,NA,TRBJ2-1,CASSDHPWTSGRNEQFF,TGTGCCAGCAGTGACCACCCCTGGACTAGCGGGAGGAATGAGCAGTTCTTC
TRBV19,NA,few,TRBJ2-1,CASRDAYNEQFF,TGTGCCAGTCGGGACGCCTACAATGAGCAGTTCTTC
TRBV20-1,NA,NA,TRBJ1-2,CSGAVGYGYTF,TGCAGTGGAGCAGTGGGATATGGCTACACCTTC
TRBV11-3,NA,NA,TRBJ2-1,CASSSKGYNEQFF,TGTGCCAGCAGCTCTAAGGGTTACAATGAGCAGTTCTTC
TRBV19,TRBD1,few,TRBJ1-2,CASSTIGQADYGYTF,TGTGCCAGTAGTACCATCGGACAGGCCGACTATGGCTACACCTTC
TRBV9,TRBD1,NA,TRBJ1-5,CASSYWDSELNQPQHF,TGTGCCAGCAGCTACTGGGACAGTGAACTCAATCAGCCCCAGCATTTT
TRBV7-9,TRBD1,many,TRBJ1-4,CASSLVFSGQGDEKLFF,TGTGCCAGCAGCTTAGTATTTAGTGGACAGGGGGATGAAAAACTGTTTTTT
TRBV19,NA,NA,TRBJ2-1,CASSDGPKRPQFF,TGTGCCAGTAGTGACGGGCCCAAGCGACCGCAGTTCTTC
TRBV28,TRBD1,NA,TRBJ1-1,CATMRTGYTEAFF,TGTGCCACAATGAGGACAGGGTATACTGAAGCTTTCTTT
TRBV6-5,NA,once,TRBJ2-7,CASRQGGLYEQYF,TGTGCCAGCCGCCAAGGGGGTCTCTACGAGCAGTACTTC
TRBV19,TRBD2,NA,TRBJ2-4,CASGVWTSGSADIQYF,TGTGCCAGTGGTGTGTGGACTAGCGGGAGTGCGGACATTCAGTACTTC
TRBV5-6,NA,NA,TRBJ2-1,CASRVAGLTYNEQFF,TGTGCCAGCAGAGTGGCGGGATTGACCTACAATGAGCAGTTCTTC
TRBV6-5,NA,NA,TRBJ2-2,CASTNGGGVLFF,TGTGCCAGCACCAATGGGGGGGGCGTGCTGTTTTTT
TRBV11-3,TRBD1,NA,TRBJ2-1,CASSRGQVDNEQFF,TGTGCCAGCAGCCGGGGACAGGTGGACAATGAGCAGTTCTTC
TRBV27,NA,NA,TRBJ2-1,CASSAYTGVGNEQFF,TGTGCCAGCAGTGCTTACACGGGAGTCGGCAATGAGCAGTTCTTC
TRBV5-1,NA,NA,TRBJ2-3,CASSLGGPRTDTQYF,TGCGCCAGCAGCTTGGGAGGGCCTCGCACAGATACGCAGTATTTT
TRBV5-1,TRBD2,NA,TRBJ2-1,CASSLGLSGRNNEQFF,TGCGCCAGCAGCTTGGGTCTTAGCGGGAGAAACAATGAGCAGTTCTTC
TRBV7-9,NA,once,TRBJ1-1,CASTSRGDTEAFF,TGTGCCAGCACCTCCCGGGGTGACACTGAAGCTTTCTTT
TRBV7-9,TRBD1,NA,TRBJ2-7,CASSQYFLGQGHEQYF,TGTGCCAGCAGCCAATATTTCTTAGGACAGGGCCACGAGCAGTACTTC
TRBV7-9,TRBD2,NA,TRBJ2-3,CASSYLGWREKDTQYF,TGTGCCAGCAGCTACCTCGGTTGGCGGGAGAAAGATACGCAGTATTTT
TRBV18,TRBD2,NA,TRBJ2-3,CASSKGLAGVTSTDTQYF,TGTGCCAGCTCAAAGGGACTAGCGGGAGTGACGAGCACAGATACGCAGTATTTT
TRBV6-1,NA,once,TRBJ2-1,CASSEARWYPNEQFF,TGTGCCAGCAGTGAAGCGCGGTGGTATCCCAATGAGCAGTTCTTC
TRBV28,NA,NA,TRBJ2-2,CASSGIGELFF,TGTGCCAGCAGCGGGATCGGGGAGCTGTTTTTT
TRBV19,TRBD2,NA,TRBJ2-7,CASSIGTAGGPSYEQYF,TGTGCCAGTAGTATAGGTACGGCGGGAGGGCCTTCCTACGAGCAGTACTTC
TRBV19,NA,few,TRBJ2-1,CASSIEGHEQFF,TGTGCCAGTAGTATAGAAGGCCATGAGCAGTTCTTC
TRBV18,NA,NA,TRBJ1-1,CASSPLPLEAFF,TGTGCCAGCTCACCATTGCCCCTTGAAGCTTTCTTT
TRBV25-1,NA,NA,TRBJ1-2,CASSETGQPRNGYTF,TGTGCCAGCAGTGAAACGGGGCAGCCAAGGAATGGCTACACCTTC
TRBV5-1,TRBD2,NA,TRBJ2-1,CASSLVGLDGEAYNEQFF,TGCGCCAGCAGCTTGGTAGGACTAGATGGGGAAGCTTACAATGAGCAGTTCTTC
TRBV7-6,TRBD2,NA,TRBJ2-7,CASSFGAGARHEQYF,TGTGCCAGCAGCTTCGGAGCGGGAGCGAGGCACGAGCAGTACTTC
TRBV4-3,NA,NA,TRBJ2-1,CASSQETRSYNEQFF,TGCGCCAGCAGCCAAGAGACTCGCAGTTACAATGAGCAGTTCTTC
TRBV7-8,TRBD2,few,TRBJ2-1,CASSQSTSSNEQFF,TGTGCCAGCAGTCAATCGACTAGCTCGAATGAGCAGTTCTTC
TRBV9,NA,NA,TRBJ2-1,CASSVVTSTYNEQFF,TGTGCCAGCAGCGTAGTAACCTCAACCTACAATGAGCAGTTCTTC
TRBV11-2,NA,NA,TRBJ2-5,CASSLDGGTGAFPETQYF,TGTGCCAGCAGCTTGGATGGTGGGACGGGAGCGTTCCCAGAGACCCAGTACTTC
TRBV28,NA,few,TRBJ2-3,CASSLSGTSTDTQYF,TGTGCCAGCAGTTTATCCGGGACGTCCACAGATACGCAGTATTTT
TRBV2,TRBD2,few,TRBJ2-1,CASKVTSGFNEQFF,TGTGCCAGCAAGGTGACTAGCGGGTTCAATGAGCAGTTCTTC
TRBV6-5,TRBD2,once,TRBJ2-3,CASSYATSGRADTQYF,TGTGCCAGCAGTTACGCGACTAGCGGGAGGGCAGATACGCAGTATTTT
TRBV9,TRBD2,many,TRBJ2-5,CASSASGTKGETQYF,TGTGCCAGCAGCGCCTCCGGGACTAAGGGGGAGACCCAGTACTTC
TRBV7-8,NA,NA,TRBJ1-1,CASSLAPFMAATEAFF,TGTGCCAGCAGCTTAGCGCCCTTCATGGCGGCTACTGAAGCTTTCTTT
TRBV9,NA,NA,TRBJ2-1,CASSVGGRVNNEQFF,TGTGCCAGCAGCGTAGGGGGGCGCGTTAACAATGAGCAGTTCTTC
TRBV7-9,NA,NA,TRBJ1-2,CASSPPGLNYGYTF,TGTGCCAGCAGCCCACCGGGGCTCAACTATGGCTACACCTTC
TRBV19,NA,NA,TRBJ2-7,CASSWGLSYEQYF,TGTGCCAGTAGTTGGGGCCTCTCCTACGAGCAGTACTTC
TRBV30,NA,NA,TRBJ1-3,CAFLGEGAGNTIYF,TGTGCCTTCCTCGGAGAGGGGGCTGGAAACACCATATATTTT
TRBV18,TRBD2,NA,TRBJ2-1,CASSPGVIAGIEQFF,TGTGCCAGCTCACCAGGGGTAATAGCGGGAATTGAGCAGTTCTTC
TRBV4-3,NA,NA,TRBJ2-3,CASSQDGGRWIDTQYF,TGCGCCAGCAGCCAAGATGGGGGACGATGGATAGATACGCAGTATTTT
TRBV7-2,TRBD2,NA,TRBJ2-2,CASSLRPGTSGTGELFF,TGTGCCAGCAGCTTACGGCCCGGGACTAGCGGCACCGGGGAGCTGTTTTTT
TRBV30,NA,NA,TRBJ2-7,CAWSFTDYEQYF,TGTGCCTGGAGTTTCACAGATTACGAGCAGTACTTC
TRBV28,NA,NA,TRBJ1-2,CASSTGSRFSGYTF,TGTGCCAGCAGTACAGGGAGTAGATTCTCTGGCTACACCTTC
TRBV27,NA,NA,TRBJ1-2,CASSPNIDNYGYTF,TGTGCCAGCAGTCCGAACATAGACAACTATGGCTACACCTTC
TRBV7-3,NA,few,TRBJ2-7,CASSLTSSGPYEQYF,TGTGCCAGCAGCTTAACGTCATCAGGGCCCTACGAGCAGTACTTC
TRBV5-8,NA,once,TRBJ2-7,CASSLVLGVVVKMEQYF,TGTGCCAGCAGCTTGGTTTTAGGAGTGGTGGTGAAGATGGAGCAGTACTTC
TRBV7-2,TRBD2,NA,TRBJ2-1,CASSLGREADEQFF,TGTGCCAGCAGCTTAGGGCGGGAGGCAGATGAGCAGTTCTTC